The 4 T cell receptor beta chains given below trace back to one sample, sequenced in a study of shared T cell receptors in the human thymus. The table came from immunoSEQ multiplex PCR; TCRdb's copy has only in-frame clones and leaves some out. The sample includes some 700,000 clones, approximately 90% of them seen just once. The sample also formed part of further work on human thymus T cells.

Material: thymocytes. These receptors all come from a boy under two years old with a congenital heart defect.

The chain employs TRBV6-5 and TRBJ1-1, with D uncertain. Germline values: CDR1 MNHEY, CDR2 SVGAGI. This CDR3 has 14 amino acids. The V gene lost 7 bases and the J gene lost 1 base, with 13 bases spanning the gap. The CDR3 nucleotides are TGTGCCAGCAAAGGCCGGAGGGAGAACACTGAAGCTTTCTTT. This codes for CASKGRRENTEAFF.

V is TRBV4-1 and J is TRBJ2-4, with 11 nucleotides matching TRBD2. In germline, CDR1 is MGHRA, CDR2 YSYEKL. This CDR3 contains 16 residues. J lost 9 bases, V lost 1 base, and 8 bases had no gene match. The CDR3 bases are TGCGCCAGCAGCCAAGGCACTAGCGGGAGTTATCGCATTCAGTACTTC. Amino acid sequence: CASSQGTSGSYRIQYF.

The chain has TRBV27 and TRBJ2-7; TRBD1 might be the D (6 bases). The CDR3 sequence is 15 residues long. The germline V gene encodes CDR1 MNHEY and CDR2 SMNVEV (reference sequence). V lost 5 bases and J 2 bases, leaving 16 bases between the germline ends. CDR3 in amino acids: CASSILIRGPYEQYF. CDR3 DNA: TGTGCCAGCAGTATACTTATCAGGGGACCCTACGAGCAGTACTTC.

The V gene is TRBV5-6, the J gene TRBJ2-3; TRBD2 agrees at 13 bases. CDR1 is SGHDT, CDR2 YYEEEE, per germline. The CDR3 extends over 19 amino acids. After removal of 3 bases from V and 2 bases from J, the junction contained 12 bases not matched to a gene. CDR3 in amino acids: CASSSLTSGRSTPTDTQYF. As DNA, the CDR3 is TGTGCCAGCAGCTCGCTGACTAGCGGGAGGTCGACTCCCACAGATACGCAGTATTTT.